This T cell receptor beta chain emerged from a study of shared clonotypes between healthy human individuals. This CDR3 has 12 amino acids. Deletions cut 0 bases from V and 4 bases from J, with 4 bases between. In germline, CDR1 is SGHNT, CDR2 YYREEE (reference sequence). Study conclusions and caveats: Having only a few donors restricted how much genetic and exposure-history diversity was captured. Sampling covered nothing but blood. Tissue TCR repertoires likely differ from those found in blood.

Of note for this clone: Its specificity is not known.

Some clones are missing from TCRdb's copy, which holds only in-frame ones; the method was immunoSEQ multiplex PCR. The sample includes more than 1 million clones, approximately 80% of them seen just once. Donors were healthy HIV-negative adults without recently reported acute infections or vaccinations. Investigators divided CD4+ cells into CD45RA+ naive and CD45RA-negative memory subsets. The chain recombines TRBV5-4 with TRBJ1-2; D gene uncertain. The receptor comes from a man aged 18 to 35 in good health. Some clones in this sample may be carry-over from other donors' samples. The specimen was memory CD4+ T cells from PBMCs. As to subset: CD45RA-negative fraction. CDR3 amino acids: CASSLGSYGYTF. In DNA, the CDR3 is TGTGCCAGCAGCTTGGGAAGCTATGGCTACACCTTC.